A selection of T cell receptor beta chains follows, all from one sample in a study of post-analysis software for immune sequencing data. TCRdb re-derived calls from the PCR reads in MiXCR, one entry per CDR3 protein. In the table there are around 440,000 distinct CDR3 sequences, 45% of which are singletons. The source material was blood. The receptors stem from a girl between 5 and 17 years old with multiple sclerosis. Both conserved end residues are part of each CDR3. A D gene is named only where the DNA matches it firmly. A clone size is listed for some rows: how often the clone was seen (once, few, many), or a class if it is expanded.

V gene	clone size	D gene	J gene	CDR3 protein	CDR3 DNA
TRBV10-3	.	TRBD2	TRBJ2-1	CATGVPRGGQFF	TGTGCCACCGGGGTCCCCCGCGGGGGGCAGTTCTTC
TRBV20-1	.	.	TRBJ2-2	CSAQVIRGENTGELFF	TGCAGTGCTCAAGTGATCAGGGGCGAGAACACCGGGGAGCTGTTTTTT
TRBV6-5	.	.	TRBJ2-7	CASSYSAGYEQYF	TGTGCCAGCAGTTACTCTGCAGGCTACGAGCAGTACTTC
TRBV5-1	few	TRBD1	TRBJ1-1	CASSLAAGGTEAFF	TGCGCCAGCAGCTTGGCAGCAGGGGGCACTGAAGCTTTCTTT
TRBV28	.	.	TRBJ1-1	CASNPQGGSAEAFF	TGTGCCAGCAACCCACAAGGGGGGTCGGCTGAAGCTTTCTTT
TRBV20-1	.	.	TRBJ2-3	CSARDLSDSTDTHYF	TGCAGTGCTAGAGATCTCTCCGATAGCACAGATACGCACTATTTT
TRBV27	.	TRBD2	TRBJ2-1	CASSPGTSVVNEQFF	TGTGCCAGCAGTCCCGGGACTAGCGTAGTCAATGAGCAGTTCTTC
TRBV20-1	.	.	TRBJ2-5	CSAIERWDGETQYF	TGCAGTGCTATCGAGCGGTGGGATGGGGAGACCCAGTACTTC
TRBV29-1	.	.	TRBJ2-1	CSVETSYNEQFF	TGCAGCGTCGAGACAAGTTACAATGAGCAGTTCTTC
TRBV20-1	.	.	TRBJ1-2	CSARQGRRGYTF	TGCAGTGCTAGACAGGGTCGAAGGGGCTACACCTTC
TRBV7-9	few	TRBD2	TRBJ2-1	CASTRPGGSNEQFF	TGTGCCAGCACCCGACCGGGAGGGAGTAATGAGCAGTTCTTC
TRBV20-1	.	.	TRBJ2-5	CSARDRIGKETQYF	TGCAGTGCTAGAGATCGTATAGGGAAAGAGACCCAGTACTTC
TRBV2	.	.	TRBJ2-1	CASKRQQEDNEQFF	TGTGCCAGCAAACGGCAGCAGGAGGACAATGAGCAGTTCTTC
TRBV28	.	TRBD2	TRBJ2-3	CASSSSLRLAGGSDTQYF	TGTGCCAGCAGTTCCTCCCTCCGGCTAGCGGGGGGGTCAGATACGCAGTATTTT
TRBV15	few	TRBD2	TRBJ2-1	CATRAGGPYNEQFF	TGTGCCACCAGGGCGGGAGGGCCTTACAATGAGCAGTTCTTC
TRBV28	.	TRBD1	TRBJ1-2	CASSPGQGVYGYTF	TGTGCCAGCAGTCCAGGACAGGGCGTCTATGGCTACACCTTC
TRBV4-2	.	TRBD1	TRBJ2-1	CASSQPRTGGGNEQFF	TGTGCCAGCAGCCAACCCCGGACAGGGGGCGGAAATGAGCAGTTCTTC
TRBV20-1	few	TRBD1	TRBJ2-7	CSAIGQALYEQYF	TGCAGTGCTATAGGACAGGCGCTCTACGAGCAGTACTTC
TRBV5-1	.	.	TRBJ1-1	CASSLVAELNTEAFF	TGCGCCAGCAGCTTGGTTGCCGAGCTGAACACTGAAGCTTTCTTT
TRBV7-9	once	TRBD2	TRBJ2-7	CASSLALAGGEQYF	TGTGCCAGCAGCTTAGCTTTAGCGGGAGGCGAGCAGTACTTC
TRBV2	.	TRBD2	TRBJ2-7	CASVKRLAATYNEQYF	TGTGCCAGCGTAAAGCGACTAGCGGCTACCTACAATGAGCAGTACTTC
TRBV5-1	.	.	TRBJ1-4	CASSLNGRADEKLFF	TGCGCCAGCAGCTTGAATGGCAGGGCCGATGAAAAACTGTTTTTT
TRBV29-1	few	.	TRBJ2-7	CSVEMGTYEQYF	TGCAGCGTTGAAATGGGTACCTACGAGCAGTACTTC
TRBV7-2	.	TRBD1	TRBJ1-2	CASSSRQGNGYTF	TGTGCCAGCAGCTCCCGACAGGGCAATGGCTACACCTTC
TRBV7-2	.	.	TRBJ2-3	CASSLEAIRDTEYF	TGTGCCAGCAGCTTAGAAGCTATAAGAGATACGGAGTATTTT
TRBV20-1	.	.	TRBJ2-7	CNRDGPSYEQYF	TGCAACAGGGACGGACCCTCCTACGAGCAGTACTTC
TRBV20-1	.	TRBD1	TRBJ2-7	CSANRDRKCYEQYF	TGCAGTGCTAACCGGGACAGGAAGTGCTACGAGCAGTACTTC
TRBV7-9	.	TRBD1	TRBJ2-7	CASSPVRDSSYEQYF	TGTGCCAGCAGCCCCGTTAGGGACAGCTCCTACGAGCAGTACTTC
TRBV20-1	.	.	TRBJ2-4	CSALQTVGHDIQYF	TGCAGTGCTCTTCAGACAGTTGGACATGACATTCAGTACTTC
TRBV4-1	.	TRBD1	TRBJ2-3	CASSYHGQGTDTQYF	TGCGCCAGCAGCTACCACGGACAGGGCACAGATACGCAGTATTTT
TRBV10-3	.	.	TRBJ2-7	CAISDVAGEQYF	TGTGCCATCAGTGATGTAGCCGGCGAGCAGTACTTC
TRBV7-2	.	.	TRBJ2-1	CASSLDGLEYNEQFF	TGTGCCAGCAGCTTAGATGGGCTAGAGTACAATGAGCAGTTCTTC
TRBV7-2	.	.	TRBJ2-7	CASTLRPNSYEQYF	TGTGCCAGCACCCTTAGACCCAACTCCTACGAGCAGTACTTC
TRBV4-1	few	TRBD2	TRBJ2-5	CASSQDFSVGGRETQYF	TGCGCCAGCAGCCAAGATTTCTCGGTGGGCGGGAGAGAGACCCAGTACTTC
TRBV4-2	.	TRBD1	TRBJ1-4	CASSQSRTGQTNEKLFF	TGTGCCAGCAGCCAGTCGAGGACAGGGCAAACTAATGAAAAACTGTTTTTT
TRBV7-3	.	TRBD1	TRBJ2-3	CASSRGQGAWDTQYF	TGTGCCAGCAGTCGAGGACAGGGGGCTTGGGATACGCAGTATTTT
TRBV18	few	.	TRBJ1-2	CASSPSEIGYGYTF	TGTGCCAGCTCACCATCGGAGATCGGCTATGGCTACACCTTC
TRBV12-3/TRBV12-4	.	.	TRBJ2-7	CASSATANHEQYF	TGTGCCAGCAGTGCGACAGCCAACCACGAGCAGTACTTC
TRBV20-1	.	.	TRBJ2-6	CSARVRASGANVLTF	TGCAGTGCTAGAGTCAGAGCCTCTGGGGCCAACGTCCTGACTTTC
TRBV27	.	TRBD1	TRBJ1-1	CASRRQGGNTEAFF	TGTGCCAGCAGAAGACAGGGGGGAAACACTGAAGCTTTCTTT
TRBV7-3	.	.	TRBJ2-3	CASSYGGDTDTQYF	TGTGCCAGCAGCTATGGGGGCGACACAGATACGCAGTATTTT
TRBV10-3	many	TRBD1	TRBJ2-1	CAISEPDREQFF	TGTGCCATCAGTGAGCCGGACAGGGAGCAGTTCTTC
TRBV28	.	TRBD2	TRBJ2-1	CASSPGASGIHEQFF	TGTGCCAGCAGCCCCGGGGCTAGCGGGATTCATGAGCAGTTCTTC
TRBV7-3	few	.	TRBJ2-5	CASSLTGTVQETQYF	TGTGCCAGCAGCTTAACGGGAACGGTCCAAGAGACCCAGTACTTC
TRBV20-1	few	TRBD2	TRBJ2-7	CSAPLVSGPPYEQYF	TGCAGTGCCCCCCTGGTTAGCGGGCCTCCCTACGAGCAGTACTTC
TRBV6-2/TRBV6-3	.	TRBD2	TRBJ2-1	CASNLSGTSGIGSEQFF	TGTGCCAGCAATTTATCCGGGACTAGCGGGATCGGCAGTGAGCAGTTCTTC
TRBV20-1	.	.	TRBJ2-5	CSARDLGPKDPQYF	TGCAGTGCTAGAGATTTGGGACCCAAGGATCCCCAGTACTTC
TRBV7-3	.	.	TRBJ1-1	CASSLNREGTEAFF	TGTGCCAGCAGCTTAAACAGGGAGGGAACTGAAGCTTTCTTT
TRBV12-3/TRBV12-4	few	.	TRBJ2-1	CASSFAGTYNEQFF	TGTGCCAGCAGTTTTGCGGGAACCTACAATGAGCAGTTCTTC
TRBV5-1	once	.	TRBJ1-2	CASSLGVGAMVGYTF	TGCGCCAGCAGCTTGGGAGTGGGGGCGATGGTTGGCTACACCTTC
TRBV9	few	.	TRBJ2-3	CASSIQGGFTDTQYF	TGTGCCAGCAGCATACAGGGGGGGTTCACAGATACGCAGTATTTT
TRBV5-1	.	TRBD1	TRBJ2-3	CASSQDRGDTDTQYF	TGCGCCAGCAGCCAGGACAGGGGGGATACAGATACGCAGTATTTT
TRBV5-1	.	TRBD1	TRBJ1-2	CASKPRGVLNYGYTF	TGCGCCAGCAAACCCAGGGGGGTCCTTAACTATGGCTACACCTTC
TRBV25-1	.	.	TRBJ1-1	CASSDSVGNTEAFF	TGTGCCAGCAGTGACTCGGTCGGGAACACTGAAGCTTTCTTT
TRBV7-9	few	.	TRBJ2-4	CASSRLQGYIQYF	TGTGCCAGCAGCCGATTACAGGGATACATTCAGTACTTC
TRBV11-1	.	TRBD2	TRBJ2-1	CASSFPAGGQGDEQFF	TGTGCCAGCAGCTTCCCAGCGGGAGGGCAGGGCGATGAGCAGTTCTTC
TRBV20-1	.	.	TRBJ1-6	CSARPDMGNSPLHF	TGCAGTGCTAGGCCAGATATGGGGAATTCACCCCTCCACTTT
TRBV12-3/TRBV12-4	medium-sized	TRBD2	TRBJ2-7	CASSFSGGSYEQYF	TGTGCCAGCAGTTTCAGCGGGGGTTCCTACGAGCAGTACTTC
TRBV10-2	.	.	TRBJ2-1	CASSPGLGRGSYNEQFF	TGCGCCAGCAGTCCGGGACTCGGGCGTGGGTCCTACAATGAGCAGTTCTTC
TRBV7-6	few	.	TRBJ2-7	CASTRASSYEQYF	TGTGCCAGCACCAGAGCAAGCTCCTACGAGCAGTACTTC